This T cell receptor beta chain was sequenced during a study of blood T cells in healthy people across ages. Overall study results and limits: Expanded clonotype changes were possibly confounded by unknown donor CMV status. Underestimates were what the diversity estimates from one million T cells were considered to be. Across the age range, TCR beta diversity per million T cells fell in a roughly linear way.

Caucasian individuals from Russia who were healthy and aged roughly 6 to 95 acted as donors. V was clipped by 6 bases and J by 8 bases; unmatched bases: 9. This CDR3 has 14 residues. Germline assignment: CDR1 MNHEY and CDR2 SVGAGI. A second PCR, run for about 7 to 11 cycles, used a sample-barcoded 5' primer plus a J-beta primer mix. One entry per CDR3 protein, called by TCRdb with MiXCR from the 5' RACE reads. This table has about 940,000 distinct CDR3 sequences, 45% to 50% appearing once. As concerns this clonotype: As yet, its antigen is unknown.

This receptor was identified in a man aged 30 to 45 in good health. Sequenced material: blood. The V gene is TRBV6-5, the J gene TRBJ2-4, with TRBD2 matching 8 bases. CDR3 sequence: CASSPRGGMDIQYF. The CDR3 DNA follows: TGTGCCAGCAGCCCCCGGGGGGGCATGGACATTCAGTACTTC.